This entry concerns a single T cell receptor (beta chain). The germline V gene has CDR1 SQVTM and CDR2 ANQGSEA. Trimming pared 5 bases from V and 7 bases from J, leaving 14 bases between. The CDR3 covers 13 residues. The data belong to a study of blood T cell repertoires in COVID-19. Whole-study context: Acute-phase and convalescent COVID-19 samples originated in the United States, Italy and Spain.

Measured with immunoSEQ multiplex PCR; TCRdb has only the in-frame clones, and not every one. This table holds about 140,000 clones, roughly three quarters found once. The sequenced material came from PBMCs or T cells enriched from blood (not recorded which). This TCR derives from a woman between 45 and 65 years old who had recovered from COVID-19. The V gene is TRBV29-1, the J gene TRBJ1-4; weak D call: TRBD1 (5 bases). This CDR3 is CSVSGGGSEKLFF. CDR3 DNA sequence: TGCAGCGTTTCTGGGGGAGGTAGTGAAAAACTGTTTTTT.